Below, 4 T cell receptor beta chains from the same sample are listed, as sequenced in a study of T cells in Graves' hyperthyroidism and ophthalmopathy. Using RNA transcripts as the source, TCR beta CDR3 regions were amplified. First-round RT-PCR of the TCR CDR3 relied on the HTBI primer set. TCRdb redid the calling of the multiplex PCR reads with MiXCR, one entry per CDR3 protein. The repertoire holds hundreds of thousands of distinct CDR3 sequences, with less than 25% as singletons. The sample consisted of blood. All receptors derive from a woman in her 30s with Graves' ophthalmopathy.

This clonotype was detected many times. The chain uses TRBV29-1 and TRBJ2-5; no reliable D call. Trimming left V 4 bases short and J 5 bases short, with 17 bases between. CDR3 length: 14 residues. Germline-derived CDR1 and CDR2 are SQVTM and ANQGSEA. CDR3 in DNA: TGCAGCGTTGGGGTCCGGGCCCGTGAGGAGACCCAGTACTTC. Protein sequence: CSVGVRAREETQYF.

This clonotype was recorded many times. This chain uses TRBV6-2 or TRBV6-3 with TRBJ1-1; 8 bases align to TRBD1. Losses at the gene ends were 4 bases for V and 3 bases for J; bases not matched to a gene: 13. This CDR3 region has 17 residues. Germline CDR1 and CDR2: MNHEY and SVGEGT. CDR3 in amino acids: CASSFNRGIAAYTEAFF. The CDR3 DNA sequence: TGTGCCAGCAGTTTCAACAGGGGGATCGCGGCGTACACTGAAGCTTTCTTT.

This clonotype was picked up many times. CDR3 loop: CASSLDYSRGTEAFF. The CDR3 coding sequence is TGCGCCAGCAGCTTGGATTACTCAAGAGGGACTGAAGCTTTCTTT. The J gene is TRBJ1-1, the V gene TRBV5-1; no reliable D call. V lost 0 bases to trimming and J lost 5 bases, with 14 bases between them. Germline V CDR1 and CDR2: SGHRS, YFSETQ. The CDR3 length is 15 residues.

This clonotype was recorded many times. The chain links TRBV3-1 to TRBJ2-2, with TRBD2 identical over 8 bases. V dropped 1 base and J dropped 3; count of bases not matched to a gene: 13. CDR3 length: 19 amino acids. Per germline, CDR1 LGHDT and CDR2 YNNKEL (reference sequence). This CDR3 is CASSQGKVVVGGDTGELFF. The CDR3 coding sequence is TGTGCCAGCAGCCAAGGGAAAGTTGTAGTCGGGGGGGACACCGGGGAGCTGTTTTTT. The whole variable domain, remainder taken from reference TRBV3-1 and TRBJ2-2, is DTAVSQTPKYLVTQMGNDKSIKCEQNLGHDTMYWYKQDSKKFLKIMFSYNNKELIINETVPNRFSPKSPDKAHLNLHINSLELGDSAVYFCASSQGKVVVGGDTGELFFGEGSRLTVL.